This TCR beta chain was found in a study of blood T cell repertoires in COVID-19 (dated by TCRdb to 2018 to 2020). Broadly, across the study: Samples covering the acute and convalescent phases of COVID-19 were provided by collaborators in the United States, Italy and Spain. The material from the prospective study consisted of cDNA or gDNA derived from T cells, B-cell-depleted T cells, or PBMCs. The dataset comprised deeply sampled blood TCRbeta repertoires from subjects exposed to, actively infected with, or recovered from COVID-19. A freely available public database, intended as a resource for researchers studying the immune response to SARS-CoV-2, is where the repertoires were released. Samples were obtained from the ongoing ImmuneRACE study (first 160 participants) and from about 1,300 subjects provided by 6 global collaborators. Nearly every sample came with metadata listing a de-identified subject ID, COVID-19 status, age in years and sex. Where HLA class I and class II types were available, the types were taken from metadata supplied by the sample provider, not from assay-based typing. General study outcomes and caveats: The amount of clinical and demographic metadata varied by source and participant and was provided uncurated.

With regard to this clone: Its antigen specificity is not known. No base-level quality is on record; no much larger clone is a single base apart.

TCRbeta CDR3 regions were amplified from genomic DNA by means of the immunoSEQ Assay, a bias-controlled multiplex PCR. The authors' pipeline ran thus. The number of nucleated cells in each sample was estimated by amplification of reference gene primers within the assay. Sequence reads were collapsed and filtered to measure the absolute abundance of every unique TCRbeta CDR3 rearrangement. For each sample, productive Simpson clonality was calculated as the square root of Simpson's diversity index over productive rearrangements. The immuneACCESS repertoire file appears here via TCRdb, limited to in-frame rearrangements. These files lack a portion of the clones; in checked studies, under half of the deficit traces to unresolved V genes, and the cause of the others is not known. The V and J calls and the clone size are those of that table, but D and trimming were determined from the DNA. Recorded for this sample are some 160,000 clones; about nine tenths of them occurred a single time. Of the sample, roughly 2% is held by the ten largest clones.

From the germline V gene, CDR1 is SGDLS and CDR2 is YYNGEE. The V and J ends are trimmed by 3 bases and 6 bases, leaving 21 bases between them. The CDR3 sequence holds 16 residues, the cysteine and phenylalanine included. Left in the record is the CDR3 DNA by itself, 48 bases read in frame from the first base. Collaborating institutions collected whole blood in K2EDTA tubes following their own protocols. For TCRbeta analysis, collaborator samples were shipped as frozen whole blood, as isolated PBMCs, or as DNA extracted from either sample type. This chain joins TRBV9 to TRBJ1-1, with a weak D call of TRBD1 (6 bases match). Sequencing input: peripheral blood. This TCR came from a man younger than 35 with acute or convalescent COVID-19. The CDR3 here reads CASSGFGGGLMAEAFF. The nucleotides are TGTGCCAGCAGCGGCTTTGGCGGGGGGCTGATGGCTGAAGCTTTCTTT. This CDR3, with the reference TRBV9 and TRBJ1-1 proteins standing in past its ends, gives the full variable domain DSGVTQTPKHLITATGQRVTLRCSPRSGDLSVYWYQQSLDQGLQFLIQYYNGEERAKGNILERFSAQQFPDLHSELNLSSLELGDSALYFCASSGFGGGLMAEAFFGQGTRLTVV.